This entry concerns a single T cell receptor beta chain. This record belongs to a study of cytomegalovirus exposure and HLA in healthy donors. Per germline, CDR1 SEHNR and CDR2 FQNEAQ (reference sequence). The CDR3 length is 15 residues. Trimming shortened V by 4 bases and J by 5 bases, and 17 bases separated the two germline ends. This PCR relied on a set of 60 Vbeta primers and 13 Jbeta primers. Measured with immunoSEQ multiplex PCR; TCRdb has only the in-frame clones, and not every one. The sample includes about 210,000 clones, roughly 87% of them seen just once. The sample was PBMCs. This sequence originates from a boy aged 2 to 10 in good health and CMV-seronegative. The chain is built from TRBV7-9 and TRBJ2-5; a weak D match, TRBD1 (5 bases). The CDR3 DNA sequence: TGTGCCAGCAGCTCACCTGACAGTTCTTTGGAGACCCAGTACTTC. Amino acid sequence: CASSSPDSSLETQYF.